The text below deals with one T cell receptor (beta chain). The antigen it recognizes is unknown. Base qualities are not recorded, but no much larger clone differs from it by a single base. Library prep was done by the immunoSEQ multiplex PCR assay. Per the original workflow: To diagnose cytomegalovirus status from the catalog of TCR beta chain sequences, a statistical classification framework was built. Sourced from immuneACCESS, this table was stored by TCRdb with only in-frame sequences that have V and J called. A share of the clones is absent; for the studies checked, an unresolved V gene accounts for under half, and the remainder has no known explanation. Clone size and the V and J calls come from that table; the DNA yielded D and trimming. A total of 200,000 or so clones appear in this sample, about 90% of them only once. Over 2.5% of the sample lies in the top ten. This specimen comes from a study of cytomegalovirus exposure and HLA in healthy donors (dated by TCRdb to 2016 to 2017). About the full investigation: The 500 to 700 repertoires of the first cohort and the roughly 120 validation repertoires were produced on the same platform, according to a later analysis. High-throughput TCR immunosequencing, statistical association of individual TCRs with disease status, and machine learning were combined to predict cytomegalovirus infection status. Along with the roughly 700-subject first cohort, a separate validation cohort of some 130 different subjects was used. The aim of the study was to test whether cataloging public T cell receptors could identify signatures of past pathogen exposure. Beyond this particular receptor, the publication reports: Three of the identified cytomegalovirus-associated TCR beta chains were confirmed in vitro to be specific for cytomegalovirus antigens. Cytomegalovirus status was reported to be diagnosed by the classifier with high specificity and sensitivity in both the original and validation cohorts. Most TCR sequences were observed very rarely across donors, whereas some public TCRs were present in many individuals. Subsequent analysis determined that TCRs grouped into clusters in the first cohort also showed a tendency toward co-occurrence across the 90 to 150 validation repertoires, and about 93% of cluster scores exceeded 0. The study gave a list of about 170 TCR beta chains associated with cytomegalovirus. All 120 or so repertoires were used to score co-occurrence in the validation cohort in a later analysis, because that analysis had no HLA typing for the cohort. The authors suggested that the approach could potentially be generalized to other disease states and immunological phenotypes.

The donors belonged to the validation cohort of about 120 subjects, which was separate from the 666-subject first cohort. From the germline V gene (reference sequence), CDR1 is SEHNR and CDR2 is FQNEAQ. Reading from cysteine to phenylalanine, the CDR3 counts 17 amino acids. The retained sequence is limited to the CDR3, 51 bases, with the frame set at the first base. For this chain, trimming is 5 bases at the V end and 7 bases at the J end, and the number of junction bases without a gene match is 16. The chain was built from TRBV7-9 and TRBJ1-2; TRBD1 matches 10 bases in the middle. The sequenced sample was PBMCs. This TCR derives from a woman aged 18-29 years in good health and CMV-seronegative. The CDR3 reads as follows: CASSPPFRAGQGVGYTF. The nucleotide sequence is TGTGCCAGCAGCCCCCCATTCCGTGCAGGACAGGGGGTTGGCTACACCTTC. Reference TRBV7-9 and TRBJ1-2 proteins supply the regions before and after the CDR3; the full variable domain is: DTGVSQNPRHKITKRGQNVTFRCDPISEHNRLYWYRQTLGQGPEFLTYFQNEAQLEKSRLLSDRFSAERPKGSFSTLEIQRTEQGDSAMYLCASSPPFRAGQGVGYTFGSGTRLTVV.